These T cell receptor beta chains were read from a single sample in a study of blood T cells in healthy people across ages. TCRdb used MiXCR to reprocess the 5' RACE reads, holding one entry per CDR3 protein. The table lists over 1,500,000 distinct CDR3 sequences, just under 50% of them singletons. Input material: blood. The receptors here all came from a woman aged 40 to 50 in good health. CDR3s include the opening cysteine and the closing phenylalanine or tryptophan. Fields, in order: D gene, V gene, CDR3 protein. The D gene is left open where the match is weak.

>NA|TRBV4-1
CASSQMSGSTDTQYF
>NA|TRBV12-3/TRBV12-4
CASGQGGLYSYEQYF
>NA|TRBV20-1
CSASLGYGTKGEKLFF
>TRBD1|TRBV18
CASSPPPGQDVDTQYF
>NA|TRBV4-1
CASSQDPTGSPNEKLFF
>NA|TRBV18
CASSPQLEETQYF
>NA|TRBV4-2
CASSPDNSIYSNQPQHF
>TRBD2|TRBV29-1
CSVVKRGITDTQYF
>NA|TRBV5-1
CASSFKAGETQYF
>NA|TRBV7-2
CASSLGIPPQTQHF
>NA|TRBV5-1
CASSSHRVLQETQYF
>TRBD1|TRBV4-2
CASSQDRSWTGEVGGEKLFF
>TRBD1|TRBV7-9
CASSLDRGVREQYF
>NA|TRBV28
CASRGGGKETQFF
>TRBD1|TRBV4-3
CASRGTGEGGYTF
>NA|TRBV4-1
CATQGKGGLSGYTF
>NA|TRBV29-1
CSVEVRRGYTF
>TRBD1|TRBV20-1
CSASDGQGAGETQYF
>TRBD2|TRBV6-2/TRBV6-3
CASSGLALETQYF
>NA|TRBV4-2
CVSSQDRREDDEQYF
>NA|TRBV4-3
CASSQEKAYEQFF
>NA|TRBV7-9
CASSPTWKGDGYTF
>NA|TRBV7-9
CASSFGVVSTEAFF
>TRBD1|TRBV7-8
CASSLYGGRGQYGYTF
>NA|TRBV5-1
CASSLTPSAETQYF
>TRBD2|TRBV9
CASSPNYLAGLYNEQFF
>NA|TRBV21-1
CASSTRDSLDTEAFF
>TRBD1|TRBV27
CASSLSGQGADYGYTF
>NA|TRBV12-3/TRBV12-4
CASSVLGNRNIQYF
>NA|TRBV27
CASSPIPAGSSYEQYF
>NA|TRBV7-2
CASSPRTDIMNTEAFF
>NA|TRBV29-1
CSVPTGNTGGYTF
>NA|TRBV20-1
CSAREAGSRGGTQYF
>NA|TRBV20-1
CSAQGINEQFF
>TRBD2|TRBV15
CATSLRKAGGYNEQYF
>NA|TRBV4-1
CASSQDDWGQETQYF
>NA|TRBV6-2/TRBV6-3
CASRPELARNEQFF
>TRBD1|TRBV5-6
CASSLTQGARNEQFF
>TRBD1|TRBV10-3
CAIRRTGGIDTQYF
>TRBD1|TRBV5-1
CASSRGADRGNLANTEAFF
>NA|TRBV11-2
CASRPGQYSNQPQHF
>NA|TRBV5-5
CASSLSLDDRSSFNGYTF
>TRBD2|TRBV6-6
CASSYGPSGGETQYF